This T cell receptor beta chain was captured by sequencing in a study of shared clonotypes between healthy human individuals. Profiling relied on immunoSEQ multiplex PCR, and the TCRdb table lists in-frame clones only, not all of them. The sample contains approximately 2.3 million clones, 90% to 95% of which appear only once. Germline assignment: CDR1 MDHEN and CDR2 SYDVKM. The ends were cut back, 4 bases at V and 1 base at J, with 11 bases in the middle. The length of the CDR3 is 15 residues. Specimen: naive CD4+ T cells from PBMCs. Subset denoted: CD45RA+ positively selected. The TCR was taken from a man aged 18 to 35 in good health. Some clones in this sample may be carry-over from other donors' samples. This sequence joins TRBV28 and TRBJ1-3; D gene unclear. The CDR3 region is CASSSAFGSGNTIYF. The DNA for the CDR3 is TGTGCCAGCAGTTCGGCTTTTGGTTCTGGAAACACCATATATTTT.